This TCR beta chain is from a study of tumor-infiltrating lymphocytes in primary liver carcinoma. Using a constant-region primer together with ProtoScript II reverse transcriptase, TCR beta cDNA was made from 500 ng of total RNA. Nested multiplex PCR, run for three rounds with slightly modified ARM-PCR, yielded TCR beta libraries. TRBV1-TRBV30 forward primers and a C-beta reverse primer were used in the first two PCR rounds, which each ran for approximately 11 cycles. TCRdb fed the multiplex PCR reads into MiXCR, producing one record per CDR3 protein. The data contain about 320,000 distinct CDR3 sequences, around three fifths of them singletons. Germline loops: CDR1 SGHRS, CDR2 YFSETQ. The germline V and J ends were trimmed by 7 bases and 2 bases, with 15 bases remaining between them. The CDR3 has 14 amino acids. As for this clonotype: Antigen unknown.

Unsorted whole blood yielded blood RNA, and germline DNA was extracted as well. Overall study results and limits: Overlap between tumor regions exceeded overlap of tumor with adjacent tissue or blood.

The source of this sequence is a man aged 40-49 years with primary liver carcinoma and hepatitis B virus infection. Sequencing used peripheral blood. The chain employs TRBV5-1 and TRBJ2-5; D may match TRBD1 or TRBD2 (6 bases each). CDR3 DNA: TGCGCCAGCTCTGAGGGGGGATGGCAAGAGACCCAGTACTTC. Translation gives CASSEGGWQETQYF. Looking up the rest from reference TRBV5-1 and TRBJ2-5 gives the full variable domain: KAGVTQTPRYLIKTRGQQVTLSCSPISGHRSVSWYQQTPGQGLQFLFEYFSETQRNKGNFPGRFSGRQFSNSRSEMNVSTLELGDSALYLCASSEGGWQETQYFGPGTRLLVL.